These 15 T cell receptor beta chains came from one sample sequenced in a study of post-analysis software for immune sequencing data. Study-wide findings and caveats: Patients showed TRBV5-6, TRBV5-1 and TRBV20-1 among roughly five TRBV segments more frequent than in controls.

Antigens for these TCRs are unknown. Built from TCR beta cDNA, the libraries had unique molecular identifiers in them. TCRdb ran MiXCR on the PCR reads and lists one entry per CDR3 protein. Among approximately 440,000 distinct CDR3 sequences listed, around 40% were seen once. The material sequenced was blood. The receptors here all came from a girl aged 10-17 years with multiple sclerosis.

The gene calls are TRBV25-1 and TRBJ2-2; 9 positions agree with TRBD1. After removal of 7 bases from V and 1 base from J, the junction contained 13 bases not matched to a gene. The CDR3 is made up of 18 amino acids. The V gene's germline CDR1 is MGHDK and CDR2 SYGVNS. CDR3 protein: CASTTRTGELWNTGELFF. The DNA for the CDR3 is TGTGCCAGCACAACCCGGACAGGGGAGTTGTGGAACACCGGGGAGCTGTTTTTT.

The V and J genes are TRBV20-1 and TRBJ2-1, with 12 bases aligning to TRBD2. CDR3 length: 14 amino acids. Germline CDR1 DFQATT, CDR2 SNEGSKA (reference sequence). Trimming at V came to 3 bases and at J to 12 bases, leaving 9 bases not matched to a gene. CDR3 region: CSASGTSGLGAQFF. The DNA for the CDR3 is TGCAGTGCTAGCGGGACTAGCGGGTTGGGTGCGCAGTTCTTC.

The J gene is TRBJ2-5, the V gene TRBV20-1; 12 bases map to TRBD2. The V gene's germline CDR1 is DFQATT and CDR2 SNEGSKA (reference sequence). V shed 5 bases, J shed 4 bases, and the junction held 8 bases outside the gene matches. The CDR3 is 15 residues long. The CDR3 sequence: CSARPSGRGAETQYF. CDR3 nucleotide sequence: TGCAGTGCTCGCCCTAGCGGGAGGGGAGCAGAGACCCAGTACTTC.

This clonotype was seen a few times. The chain recombines TRBV11-2 with TRBJ1-4; a possible D gene is TRBD1 (5 bases). Germline V lookup: CDR1 SGHAT, CDR2 FQNNGV. This CDR3 is built from 15 residues. Trimming removed 4 bases from V and 0 bases from J, with 9 bases in between. CDR3 residues: CASSSRGPTNEKLFF. The DNA of the CDR3 is TGTGCCAGCAGCTCCCGGGGCCCAACTAATGAAAAACTGTTTTTT.

J is TRBJ2-5 and V is TRBV20-1, with D possibly being TRBD2 (6 bases). CDR1 DFQATT and CDR2 SNEGSKA come from the germline V gene (reference sequence). The CDR3 sequence is 14 residues long. Trimming pared 0 bases from V and 5 bases from J, leaving 13 bases between. CDR3 loop: CSARDLGGIETQYF. The CDR3 region has the DNA TGCAGTGCTAGAGATCTAGGAGGGATCGAGACCCAGTACTTC.

This clonotype came up once. The J gene is TRBJ2-5, the V gene TRBV28; D call uncertain. The CDR3 loop spans 18 amino acids. The germline V gene encodes CDR1 MDHEN and CDR2 SYDVKM. Trimming removed 5 bases from V and 0 bases from J, with 22 bases in between. CDR3 in amino acids: CASSIPRPPDLDQETQYF. CDR3 DNA: TGTGCCAGCAGTATTCCGCGGCCCCCGGACCTAGACCAAGAGACCCAGTACTTC.

V and J are TRBV12-3 or TRBV12-4 and TRBJ2-1; possible D gene TRBD2, 5 bases. This CDR3 region has 16 residues. V gave up 5 bases and J gave up 0 bases, with 14 bases separating them. CDR3 protein: CASSPWSGSSYNEQFF. The CDR3 DNA is TGTGCCAGCAGTCCCTGGAGTGGGAGCTCCTACAATGAGCAGTTCTTC.

The V call is TRBV20-1, the J call TRBJ2-1, with 9 bases fitting TRBD2. Germline CDR1 reads DFQATT; CDR2 reads SNEGSKA (reference sequence). The ends lost 2 bases at V and 5 bases at J; junction bases unmatched: 7. The CDR3 sequence is 15 residues long. The CDR3: CSARLVVAGDNEQFF. The CDR3 region has the DNA TGCAGTGCTAGATTGGTGGTAGCGGGAGACAATGAGCAGTTCTTC.

V and J are TRBV13 and TRBJ1-6; TRBD1 agrees at 8 bases. After removal of 5 bases from V and 3 bases from J, the junction contained 6 bases not matched to a gene. Per germline, CDR1 PRHDT and CDR2 FYEKMQ (reference sequence). The CDR3 totals 16 residues. CDR3: CASSNRGSDYNSPLHF. CDR3 nucleotide sequence: TGTGCCAGCAGCAACAGGGGGTCTGACTATAATTCACCCCTCCACTTT.

Only one count was recorded for this clonotype. The chain combines TRBV12-3 or TRBV12-4 with TRBJ2-5; 10 bases match TRBD2. This CDR3 has 17 residues. The V gene end was trimmed by 3 bases and the J gene end by 2 bases; junction bases not matched to a gene: 9. CDR3 residues: CASSFVLAGVAQETQYF. The CDR3 DNA reads TGTGCCAGCAGTTTCGTGCTAGCGGGAGTGGCACAAGAGACCCAGTACTTC.

CDR3 loop: CASSRTSPDTQYF. Here the CDR3 DNA reads TGTGCCAGCAGTCGTACCTCCCCAGATACGCAGTATTTT. The chain is built from TRBV12-3 or TRBV12-4 and TRBJ2-3, with D hard to call. V gave up 5 bases and J gave up 4 bases, with 10 bases separating them. The CDR3 is 13 residues long.

Concerning this clonotype itself: An end of the junction does not agree with germline; a read error may underlie this. V and J are TRBV12-3 or TRBV12-4 and TRBJ1-5; TRBD1 aligns across 7 bases. The CDR3 has 16 amino acids. As DNA, the CDR3 is TGTGCCGGCAGTTCCACACTAAAACAGGGGACTCAGCCCCAGCATTTT. It yields the protein CAGSSTLKQGTQPQHF.

The chain combines TRBV28 with TRBJ1-2, with D possibly being TRBD1 (5 bases). V lost 2 bases and J lost 1, with 11 bases in between. Germline-derived CDR1 and CDR2 are MDHEN and SYDVKM. The length of the CDR3 is 15 residues. The CDR3 DNA follows: TGTGCCAGCAGTTTAATAGTGGGGGGTAACTATGGCTACACCTTC. Amino acid sequence: CASSLIVGGNYGYTF.

This rearrangement joins TRBV6-5 to TRBJ2-5, with D tentatively TRBD2 (5 bases). The J call is in doubt because the DNA end fits TRBJ2-7 better. Germline CDR1 is MNHEY and CDR2 is SVGAGI. This CDR3 comprises 14 residues. CDR3: CASSLGLPSHEQYF. The DNA for the CDR3 is TGTGCCAGCAGTTTAGGACTGCCTTCCCACGAGCAGTACTTC.

The chain carries TRBV11-1 and TRBJ2-7, with 7 bases lining up with TRBD2. Germline V lookup: CDR1 SGHAT, CDR2 FQDESV (reference sequence). Unmatched junction bases numbered 6, after V lost 1 base and J lost 3 bases. This CDR3 is built from 15 residues. The CDR3 protein is CASSLVFASGYEQYF. CDR3 nucleotides: TGTGCCAGCAGCTTAGTATTCGCTAGCGGCTACGAGCAGTACTTC.